One and the same sample provided the 21 T cell receptor beta chains below, sequenced in a study of T cell clones after liver transplantation. TCRdb keeps only in-frame clones here, not all; method: immunoSEQ multiplex PCR. The sample yields roughly 17,000 clones, approximately 80% seen once. The material sequenced was CD8+ T cells from blood, taken about 50 months after liver transplant. The receptors here all came from a human patient who received a liver transplant. These T cells may partly come from the graft donor.

Comment on this clone: The sample holds other DNA sequences that translate to the same CDR3. The chain recombines TRBV9 with TRBJ2-3; no clear D gene. Trimming removed 2 bases at V and 4 bases at J, with 5 bases between. This CDR3 region has 12 residues. Germline-derived CDR1 and CDR2 are SGDLS and YYNGEE. Here the CDR3 reads CASSVGSDTQYF. The CDR3 DNA reads as TGTGCCAGCAGCGTGGGCTCAGATACGCAGTATTTT.

This clone was observed once. V gene TRBV10-2 combines with J gene TRBJ1-1; no definite D call. Germline lookup yields CDR1 WSHSY and CDR2 SAAADI. The CDR3 has 12 amino acids. The V end was cut by 2 bases, the J end by 4 bases, with 5 bases between. CDR3 region: CASSEGSTEAFF. The CDR3 DNA is TGCGCCAGCAGTGAGGGCAGCACTGAAGCTTTCTTT.

V is TRBV19 and J is TRBJ2-1, with unresolved D. Germline loops: CDR1 LNHDA, CDR2 SQIVND (reference sequence). CDR3 length equals 14 residues. The V gene lost 5 bases and the J gene lost 7 bases, with 15 bases spanning the gap. DNA for the CDR3: TGTGCCAGTAGTTCTGAGGCTTTCAGAAATGAGCAGTTCTTC. Amino acids: CASSSEAFRNEQFF.

The rearrangement links TRBV18 to TRBJ2-3; D unclear. Germline V gene sequence: CDR1 KGHSH, CDR2 LQKENI. The CDR3 loop spans 15 amino acids. Trimming removed 0 bases from V and 0 bases from J, with 7 bases in between. The CDR3 DNA reads TGTGCCAGCTCACCACCGTCATACAGCACAGATACGCAGTATTTT. As protein: CASSPPSYSTDTQYF.

This clone came up many times. The rearrangement links TRBV6-6 to TRBJ1-1; D might be TRBD1 (6 bases). CDR3 length: 14 amino acids. Germline V gene sequence: CDR1 MNHNY, CDR2 SVGAGI (reference sequence). V was clipped by 5 bases and J by 1 base, with 11 bases between them. Written as DNA, the CDR3 is TGTGCCAGCAGTCTGGGACACGCGAACACTGAAGCTTTCTTT. Its translation is CASSLGHANTEAFF.

V gene TRBV5-1 combines with J gene TRBJ2-5; 7 bases map to TRBD1. Looked up from germline, CDR1 is SGHRS and CDR2 is YFSETQ. This CDR3 has 15 amino acids. V shed 3 bases and J 2 bases; nucleotides not matched to a gene: 7. CDR3 bases: TGCGCCAGCAGCTCGACAGGGTTTCTTCAAGAGACCCAGTACTTC. As protein: CASSSTGFLQETQYF.

This clone was detected ten times or more. The chain carries TRBV10-3 and TRBJ2-7; D is uncertain. The germline V gene encodes CDR1 ENHRY and CDR2 SYGVKD. V was shortened by 2 bases and J by 2 bases, with 7 bases between the two germline ends. The CDR3 is 13 amino acids. The DNA of the CDR3 is TGTGCCATCAGTGAGATGACGGCCTACGAGCAGTACTTC. Its protein is CAISEMTAYEQYF.

The J gene is TRBJ1-1, the V gene TRBV28; 7 bases line up with TRBD1. The germline gives CDR1 MDHEN, CDR2 SYDVKM. This CDR3 has 13 residues. V was pared by 6 bases and J by 8 bases, with 9 bases of the junction left unmatched. The CDR3 region has the DNA TGTGCCAGCAGGGCTCAGGGGGGAGAAGAAGCTTTCTTT. This sequence encodes CASRAQGGEEAFF. The complete variable domain, with remaining parts taken from reference TRBV28 and TRBJ1-1, reads DVKVTQSSRYLVKRTGEKVFLECVQDMDHENMFWYRQDPGLGLRLIYFSYDVKMKEKGDIPEGYSVSREKKERFSLILESASTNQTSMYLCASRAQGGEEAFFGQGTRLTVV.

The gene calls are TRBV14 and TRBJ2-7; 7 nucleotides agree with TRBD1. Germline values: CDR1 SGHDN, CDR2 FVKESK. The V segment lost 6 bases and the J segment 2 bases; nucleotides outside the gene matches: 4. The CDR3 is 13 residues long. CDR3 sequence: CASSPGTAYEQYF. Here the CDR3 DNA reads TGTGCCAGCAGTCCCGGGACAGCCTACGAGCAGTACTTC. Using reference TRBV14 and TRBJ2-7 for the parts outside the CDR3, the full variable domain is EAGVTQFPSHSVIEKGQTVTLRCDPISGHDNLYWYRRVMGKEIKFLLHFVKESKQDESGMPNNRFLAERTGGTYSTLKVQPAELEDSGVYFCASSPGTAYEQYFGPGTRLTVT.

The chain is built from TRBV4-3 and TRBJ2-1; a possible D gene is TRBD1 (5 bases). Deletions cut 0 bases from V and 9 bases from J, with 9 bases between. The length of the CDR3 is 13 residues. Germline CDR1 is LGHNA and CDR2 is YSLEER. CDR3 region: CASSQDAGLEQFF. Written as DNA, the CDR3 is TGCGCCAGCAGCCAAGATGCAGGGCTTGAGCAGTTCTTC.

The genes are TRBV5-6 and TRBJ2-7; D is ambiguous. Deletions cut 0 bases from V and 2 bases from J, with 6 bases between. CDR3 length: 13 residues. The germline V gene has CDR1 SGHDT and CDR2 YYEEEE. The CDR3 sequence is CASSLDSPYEQYF. The CDR3 nucleotides read TGTGCCAGCAGCTTGGACAGTCCCTACGAGCAGTACTTC.

This sequence joins TRBV18 and TRBJ2-7; a possible D gene is TRBD2 (6 bases). The CDR3 length is 14 residues. The V gene's germline CDR1 is KGHSH and CDR2 LQKENI. V was clipped by 6 bases and J by 4 bases, with 16 bases between them. CDR3 loop: CASSPRDLIYEQYF. The CDR3 DNA is TGTGCCAGCTCGCCCCGGGACTTAATATACGAGCAGTACTTC.

The chain joins TRBV15 to TRBJ1-2; D gene unclear. This CDR3 region has 16 residues. Trimming removed 0 bases at V and 2 bases at J, with 13 bases between. CDR1 is LNHNV, CDR2 YYDKDF, per germline (reference sequence). CDR3 amino acids: CATSRDRAPPNYGYTF. The CDR3 nucleotides read TGTGCCACCAGCAGAGATCGGGCGCCTCCGAACTATGGCTACACCTTC.

The chain uses TRBV5-6 and TRBJ2-6; D call uncertain. The CDR3 has 14 amino acids. CDR1 is SGHDT and CDR2 is YYEEEE in the germline V gene. V gave up 2 bases and J gave up 2 bases, with 5 bases separating them. In DNA form, the CDR3 reads TGTGCCAGCAGCTTTGGGGCTGGGGCCAACGTCCTGACTTTC. This gives the protein CASSFGAGANVLTF.

This clone was seen more than once but under ten times. The chain carries TRBV11-3 and TRBJ2-3; TRBD1 matches 8 bases. Trimming at V came to 5 bases and at J to 5 bases, leaving 12 bases not matched to a gene. The CDR3 runs 16 residues. In germline, CDR1 is SGHNT, CDR2 YENEEA. CDR3 DNA sequence: TGTGCCAGCAGCGCCGGCGGACAGGGCATCAGAGATACGCAGTATTTT. It encodes CASSAGGQGIRDTQYF.

The rearrangement joins TRBV19 to TRBJ1-1, with D hard to call. There are 14 residues in the CDR3. Per the germline V gene, CDR1 is LNHDA and CDR2 is SQIVND (reference sequence). The V and J ends lost 1 base and 1 base respectively, with 7 bases between them. The DNA for the CDR3 is TGTGCCAGTAGTATAGTCGCGGGGAACACTGAAGCTTTCTTT. Its translation: CASSIVAGNTEAFF.

The chain joins TRBV6-6 to TRBJ1-1, with D possibly being TRBD1 (5 bases). The germline V gene has CDR1 MNHNY and CDR2 SVGAGI (reference sequence). The V end was cut by 0 bases, the J end by 4 bases, with 9 bases between. CDR3 size: 14 residues. The CDR3 sequence is CASSYSGLGTEAFF. In DNA form, the CDR3 reads TGTGCCAGCAGTTACTCGGGGCTTGGCACTGAAGCTTTCTTT.

The V call is TRBV19, the J call TRBJ1-1, with D perhaps TRBD1 (6 bases). The germline V gene encodes CDR1 LNHDA and CDR2 SQIVND (reference sequence). This CDR3 has 16 residues. Trimming removed 0 bases at V and 1 base at J, with 12 bases between. The CDR3 here is CASSIDRGDKNTEAFF. The CDR3 DNA is TGTGCCAGTAGTATAGATCGGGGGGACAAGAACACTGAAGCTTTCTTT.

This sequence joins TRBV21-1 and TRBJ2-2; the table's D call, TRBD1, was not checked against the DNA. TRBV21-1 is noted as a pseudogene. There are 14 residues in the CDR3. The CDR3 region is CASSKVPGNGELFF. In DNA form, the CDR3 reads TGTGCCAGCAGCAAAGTTCCAGGGAACGGGGAGCTGTTTTTT.

The genes are TRBV6-6 and TRBJ1-5, with D unresolved. The CDR3 is made up of 16 amino acids. Looked up from germline, CDR1 is MNHNY and CDR2 is SVGAGI (reference sequence). V was trimmed by 0 bases and J by 0 bases, leaving 9 bases between them. CDR3 region: CASSYSVGSSNQPQHF. The DNA of the CDR3 is TGTGCCAGCAGTTACTCGGTCGGGAGTAGCAATCAGCCCCAGCATTTT.

This chain links TRBV6-6 with TRBJ1-2; 8 nucleotides match TRBD1. Losses at the gene ends were 6 bases for V and 7 bases for J; bases not matched to a gene: 10. Per the germline V gene, CDR1 is MNHNY and CDR2 is SVGAGI (reference sequence). The CDR3 extends over 14 amino acids. The CDR3 here is CASSYITGGAGYTF. The CDR3 DNA reads as TGTGCCAGCAGCTATATTACAGGGGGAGCTGGCTACACCTTC.